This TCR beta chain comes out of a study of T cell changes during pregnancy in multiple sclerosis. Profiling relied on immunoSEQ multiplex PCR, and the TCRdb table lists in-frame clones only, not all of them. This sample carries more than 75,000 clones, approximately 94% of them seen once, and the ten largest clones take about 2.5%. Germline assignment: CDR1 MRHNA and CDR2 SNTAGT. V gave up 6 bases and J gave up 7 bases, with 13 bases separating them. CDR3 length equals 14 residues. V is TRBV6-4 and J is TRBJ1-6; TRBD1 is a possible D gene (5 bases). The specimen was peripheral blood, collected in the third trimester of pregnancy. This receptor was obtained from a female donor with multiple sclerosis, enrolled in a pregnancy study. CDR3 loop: CASRDTGYNSPLHF. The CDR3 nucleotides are TGTGCCAGCAGGGATACAGGTTACAATTCACCCCTCCACTTT.